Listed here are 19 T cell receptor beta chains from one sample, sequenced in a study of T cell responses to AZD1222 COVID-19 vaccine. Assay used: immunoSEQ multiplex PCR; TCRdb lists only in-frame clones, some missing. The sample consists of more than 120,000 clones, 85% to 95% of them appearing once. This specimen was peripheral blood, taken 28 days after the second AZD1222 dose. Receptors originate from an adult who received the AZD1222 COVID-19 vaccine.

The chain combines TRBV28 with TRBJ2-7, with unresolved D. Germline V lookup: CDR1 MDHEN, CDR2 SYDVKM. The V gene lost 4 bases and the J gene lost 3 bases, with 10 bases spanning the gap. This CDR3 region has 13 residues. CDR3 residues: CASSSGTLYEQYV. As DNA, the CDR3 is TGTGCCAGCAGTTCAGGAACACTCTACGAGCAGTACGTC.

In nucleotides, the CDR3 is TGTGCCAGCAGTCCACGGGGCGGGAATAGCAATCAGCCCCAGCATTTT. Its protein product is CASSPRGGNSNQPQHF. This chain joins TRBV7-2 and TRBJ1-5; D may be TRBD1 (5 bases). Germline-derived CDR1 and CDR2 are SGHTA and FQGNSA. V was clipped by 6 bases and J by 0 bases, with 15 bases between them. This CDR3 has 16 amino acids.

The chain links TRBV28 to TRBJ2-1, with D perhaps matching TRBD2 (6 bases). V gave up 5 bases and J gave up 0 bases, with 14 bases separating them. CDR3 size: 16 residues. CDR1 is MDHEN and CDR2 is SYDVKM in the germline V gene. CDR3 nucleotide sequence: TGTGCCAGCAGTCCCCCCGCCGGGGGCTCCTACAATGAGCAGTTCTTC. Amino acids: CASSPPAGGSYNEQFF.

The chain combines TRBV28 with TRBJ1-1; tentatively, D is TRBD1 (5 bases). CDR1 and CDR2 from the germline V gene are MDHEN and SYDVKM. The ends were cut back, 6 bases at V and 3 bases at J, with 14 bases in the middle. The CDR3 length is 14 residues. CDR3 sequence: CASSPGRRDTEAFF. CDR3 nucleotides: TGTGCCAGCAGCCCGGGCCGCAGGGACACTGAAGCTTTCTTT.

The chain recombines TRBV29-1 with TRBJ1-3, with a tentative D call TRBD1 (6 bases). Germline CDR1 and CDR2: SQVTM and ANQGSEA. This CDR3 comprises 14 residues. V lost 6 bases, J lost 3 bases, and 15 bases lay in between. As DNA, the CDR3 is TGCAGCGTCCCTGGGACAAAAGATGGAAACACCATATATTTT. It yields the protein CSVPGTKDGNTIYF.

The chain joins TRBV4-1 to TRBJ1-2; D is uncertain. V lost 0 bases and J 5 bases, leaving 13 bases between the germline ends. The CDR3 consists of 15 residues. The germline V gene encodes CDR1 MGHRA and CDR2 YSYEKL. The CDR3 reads CASSQDLPTPYGYTF. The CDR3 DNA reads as TGCGCCAGCAGCCAAGATCTCCCTACTCCGTATGGCTACACCTTC.

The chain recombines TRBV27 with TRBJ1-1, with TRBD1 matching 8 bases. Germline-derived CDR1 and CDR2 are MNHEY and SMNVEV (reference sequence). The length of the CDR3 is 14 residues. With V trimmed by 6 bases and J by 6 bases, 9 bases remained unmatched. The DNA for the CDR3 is TGTGCCAGCAGAACCTTGACAGGGGCGTCTGAAGCTTTCTTT. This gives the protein CASRTLTGASEAFF.

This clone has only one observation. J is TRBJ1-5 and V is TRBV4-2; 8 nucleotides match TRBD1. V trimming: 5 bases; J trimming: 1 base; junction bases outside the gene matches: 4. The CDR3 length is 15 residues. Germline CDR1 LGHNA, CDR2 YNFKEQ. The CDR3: CASSDRDRSNQPQHF. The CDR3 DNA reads TGTGCCAGCAGCGACCGGGACAGGAGCAATCAGCCCCAGCATTTT.

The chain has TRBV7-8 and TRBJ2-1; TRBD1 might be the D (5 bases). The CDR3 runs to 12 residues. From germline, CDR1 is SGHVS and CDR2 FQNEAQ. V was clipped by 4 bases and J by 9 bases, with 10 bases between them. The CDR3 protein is CASSSKRGEQFF. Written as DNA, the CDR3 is TGTGCCAGCAGCTCCAAAAGGGGTGAGCAGTTCTTC.

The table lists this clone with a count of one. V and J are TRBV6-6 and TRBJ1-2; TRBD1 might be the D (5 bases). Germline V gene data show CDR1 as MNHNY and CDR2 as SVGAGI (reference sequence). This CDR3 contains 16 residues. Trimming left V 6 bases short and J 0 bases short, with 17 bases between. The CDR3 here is CASRPPRGATNYGYTF. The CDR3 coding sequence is TGTGCCAGCAGACCTCCCCGAGGGGCAACTAACTATGGCTACACCTTC.

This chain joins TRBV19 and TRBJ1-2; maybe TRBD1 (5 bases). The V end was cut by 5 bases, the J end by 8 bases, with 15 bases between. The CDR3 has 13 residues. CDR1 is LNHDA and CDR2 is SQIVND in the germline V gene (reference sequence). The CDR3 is CASSSGTKVGYTF. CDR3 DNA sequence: TGTGCCAGTAGTTCCGGGACGAAAGTGGGCTACACCTTC.

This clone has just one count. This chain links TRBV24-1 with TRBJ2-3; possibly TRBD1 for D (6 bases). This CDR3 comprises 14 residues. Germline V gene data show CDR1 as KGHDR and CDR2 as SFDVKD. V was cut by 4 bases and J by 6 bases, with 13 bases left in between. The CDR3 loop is CATSEGAPWDTQYF. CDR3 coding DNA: TGTGCCACCAGTGAGGGGGCCCCTTGGGATACGCAGTATTTT.

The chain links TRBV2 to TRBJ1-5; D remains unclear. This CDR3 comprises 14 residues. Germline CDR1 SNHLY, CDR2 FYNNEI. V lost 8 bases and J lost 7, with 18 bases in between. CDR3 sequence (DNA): TGTGCCAGCGGACTGGGAGGATCGAAACAGCCCCAGCATTTT. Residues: CASGLGGSKQPQHF.

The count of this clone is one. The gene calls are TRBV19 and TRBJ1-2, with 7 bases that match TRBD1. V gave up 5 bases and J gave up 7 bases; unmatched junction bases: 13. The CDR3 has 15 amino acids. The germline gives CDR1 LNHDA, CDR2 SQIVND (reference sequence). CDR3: CASSLDTGDFGGYTF. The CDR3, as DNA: TGTGCCAGTAGTCTTGATACAGGGGATTTTGGTGGCTACACCTTC. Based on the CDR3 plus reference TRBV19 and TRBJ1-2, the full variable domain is DGGITQSPKYLFRKEGQNVTLSCEQNLNHDAMYWYRQDPGQGLRLIYYSQIVNDFQKGDIAEGYSVSREKKESFPLTVTSAQKNPTAFYLCASSLDTGDFGGYTFGSGTRLTVV.

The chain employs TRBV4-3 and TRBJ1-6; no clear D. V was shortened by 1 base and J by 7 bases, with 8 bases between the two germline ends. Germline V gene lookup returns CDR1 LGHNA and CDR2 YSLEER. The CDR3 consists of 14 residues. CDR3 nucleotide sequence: TGCGCCAGCAGCCAAGGGAAGGTCAATTCACCCCTCCACTTT. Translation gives CASSQGKVNSPLHF.

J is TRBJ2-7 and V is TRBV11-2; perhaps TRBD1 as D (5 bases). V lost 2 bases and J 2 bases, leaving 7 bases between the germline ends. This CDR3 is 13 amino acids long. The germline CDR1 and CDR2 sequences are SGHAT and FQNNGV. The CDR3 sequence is CASSLTTAYEQYF. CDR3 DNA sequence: TGTGCCAGCAGCTTAACGACAGCCTACGAGCAGTACTTC.

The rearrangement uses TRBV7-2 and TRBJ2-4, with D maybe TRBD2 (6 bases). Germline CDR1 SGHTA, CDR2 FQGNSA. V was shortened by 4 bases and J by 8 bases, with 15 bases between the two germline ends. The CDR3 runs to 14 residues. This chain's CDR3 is CASSSRGGRDIQYF. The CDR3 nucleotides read TGTGCCAGCAGCTCAAGGGGAGGAAGGGACATTCAGTACTTC.

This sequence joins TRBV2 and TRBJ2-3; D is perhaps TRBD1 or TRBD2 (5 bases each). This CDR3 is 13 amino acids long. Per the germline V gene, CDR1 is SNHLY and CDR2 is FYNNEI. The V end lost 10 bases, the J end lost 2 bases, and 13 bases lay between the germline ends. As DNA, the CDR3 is TGTGCCAAACCGGGACCCTACACAGATACGCAGTATTTT. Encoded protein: CAKPGPYTDTQYF.

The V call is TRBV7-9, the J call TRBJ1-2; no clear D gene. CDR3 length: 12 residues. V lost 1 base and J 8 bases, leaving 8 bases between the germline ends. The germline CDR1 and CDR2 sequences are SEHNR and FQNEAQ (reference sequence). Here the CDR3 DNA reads TGTGCCAGCAGCTTAGAAGGCGGGGGCTACACCTTC. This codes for CASSLEGGGYTF.